Listed below are T cell receptor beta chains from one sample, sequenced in a study of T cells after posttransplantation cyclophosphamide. Assay: immunoSEQ multiplex PCR; the TCRdb copy retains only in-frame clones and omits some. The sample shows approximately 4,400 clones, approximately 86% of them seen only once. The source material was PBMCs, sampled 86 days after allogeneic stem cell transplant with posttransplant cyclophosphamide. The receptor source for this set is a male patient aged 50 to 60 who received an allogeneic stem cell transplant from an unrelated donor, was CMV-positive, and had acute GVHD only. A share of the T cells may be of graft donor origin. The CDR3 runs from the conserved cysteine through the conserved F or W. A D gene is named only where the DNA matches it firmly. Size is omitted from some rows. Given values are once, few, many or a class for expanded clones.

v_call: TRBV7-3; d_call: TRBD1; clone_size: NA; j_call: TRBJ2-3; cdr3_aa: CASSFTGADTQYF; cdr3_nt: TGTGCCAGCAGCTTTACAGGGGCAGATACGCAGTATTTT
v_call: TRBV10-2; d_call: TRBD2; clone_size: few; j_call: TRBJ2-1; cdr3_aa: CASSEFQRGIVEQFF; cdr3_nt: TGCGCCAGCAGTGAATTCCAGCGGGGGATAGTTGAGCAGTTCTTC
v_call: TRBV4-3; d_call: NA; clone_size: NA; j_call: TRBJ1-5; cdr3_aa: CASSQDIDQPQHF; cdr3_nt: TGCGCCAGCAGCCAAGATATAGATCAGCCCCAGCATTTT
v_call: TRBV7-9; d_call: NA; clone_size: NA; j_call: TRBJ2-2; cdr3_aa: CASSLRRGKNTGELFF; cdr3_nt: TGTGCCAGCAGCTTGCGCCGGGGGAAGAACACCGGGGAGCTGTTTTTT
v_call: TRBV7-2; d_call: NA; clone_size: NA; j_call: TRBJ2-3; cdr3_aa: CASTKRSLAGDTQYF; cdr3_nt: TGTGCCAGCACCAAGAGGTCCCTGGCGGGAGATACGCAGTATTTT
v_call: TRBV30; d_call: NA; clone_size: NA; j_call: TRBJ1-5; cdr3_aa: CAWSGWGGAAQPQHF; cdr3_nt: TGTGCCTGGAGTGGTTGGGGAGGGGCCGCTCAGCCCCAGCATTTT
v_call: TRBV5-1; d_call: TRBD2; clone_size: NA; j_call: TRBJ2-1; cdr3_aa: CASSSASGLAGPSSYNEQFF; cdr3_nt: TGCGCCAGCAGCTCCGCCTCTGGACTAGCGGGACCGAGCTCCTACAATGAGCAGTTCTTC
v_call: TRBV7-9; d_call: NA; clone_size: NA; j_call: TRBJ2-7; cdr3_aa: CASSLEVGSSSYEQYF; cdr3_nt: TGTGCCAGCAGCTTAGAAGTCGGGTCCAGCTCCTACGAGCAGTACTTC
v_call: TRBV7-9; d_call: TRBD2; clone_size: NA; j_call: TRBJ2-1; cdr3_aa: CASSLGYGALAVYNEQFF; cdr3_nt: TGTGCCAGCAGCTTAGGGTACGGCGCCCTAGCGGTTTACAATGAGCAGTTCTTC
v_call: TRBV19; d_call: NA; clone_size: NA; j_call: TRBJ1-1; cdr3_aa: CASSRGGYTEAFF; cdr3_nt: TGTGCCAGTAGTCGCGGGGGTTACACTGAAGCTTTCTTT
v_call: TRBV2; d_call: TRBD2; clone_size: few; j_call: TRBJ2-7; cdr3_aa: CASNLETSGETYEQYF; cdr3_nt: TGTGCCAGCAATCTAGAGACTAGCGGAGAAACATACGAGCAGTACTTC
v_call: TRBV6-1; d_call: NA; clone_size: NA; j_call: TRBJ2-7; cdr3_aa: CASSPGSPRSYEQYF; cdr3_nt: TGTGCCAGCAGCCCTGGCAGTCCACGCTCCTACGAGCAGTACTTC
v_call: TRBV6-6; d_call: NA; clone_size: NA; j_call: TRBJ2-7; cdr3_aa: CASTGRGSYEQYF; cdr3_nt: TGTGCCAGCACCGGGCGGGGTTCCTACGAGCAGTACTTC
v_call: TRBV19; d_call: TRBD1; clone_size: NA; j_call: TRBJ2-5; cdr3_aa: CASSRTGEETQYF; cdr3_nt: TGTGCCAGTAGTAGGACAGGGGAAGAGACCCAGTACTTC
v_call: TRBV14; d_call: TRBD1; clone_size: few; j_call: TRBJ2-3; cdr3_aa: CASSRTGTTDTQYF; cdr3_nt: TGTGCCAGCAGTAGGACAGGGACCACAGATACGCAGTATTTT
v_call: TRBV4-1; d_call: NA; clone_size: NA; j_call: TRBJ2-7; cdr3_aa: CASSQEPALLSSYEQYF; cdr3_nt: TGCGCCAGCAGCCAAGAGCCCGCCTTACTAAGCTCCTACGAGCAGTACTTC